The rows below give T cell receptor beta chains drawn from one sample of a study of blood T cell repertoires in COVID-19. Assay: immunoSEQ multiplex PCR; the TCRdb copy retains only in-frame clones and omits some. The data show over 200,000 clones, 91% seen once. Material: peripheral blood. The receptors stem from a person aged 18 to 30 with COVID-19, enrolled during active disease. Both conserved end residues are part of each CDR3. Each record gives: V gene, clone size, D gene, J gene, CDR3 protein, CDR3 DNA. A D gene is named only where the DNA matches it firmly. Clone sizes are given selectively: once, few, many, or a class where the clone is expanded.

>TRBV10-2|.|.|TRBJ2-7
CASSEGTPAYEQYF
TGCGCCAGCAGTGAAGGGACACCAGCCTACGAGCAGTACTTC
>TRBV7-6|once|.|TRBJ1-5
CASSLWTDPSRSQPQHF
TGTGCCAGCAGCCTATGGACAGACCCGAGCCGGAGTCAGCCCCAGCATTTT
>TRBV4-2|.|TRBD1|TRBJ1-5
CASSRGQGTNQPQHF
TGTGCCAGCAGCCGTGGACAGGGTACCAATCAGCCCCAGCATTTT
>TRBV12-3/TRBV12-4|.|TRBD1|TRBJ2-7
CASSIRDRVEQYF
TGTGCCAGCAGTATCCGGGACAGGGTCGAGCAGTACTTC
>TRBV29-1|once|TRBD1|TRBJ2-4
CSVVLGQGSFIQYF
TGCAGCGTTGTTTTGGGACAGGGATCGTTCATTCAGTACTTC
>TRBV7-8|.|.|TRBJ2-5
CASSPRRQEETQYF
TGTGCCAGCAGCCCGAGACGGCAGGAAGAGACCCAGTACTTC
>TRBV4-2|.|TRBD1|TRBJ2-3
CASSPRDRGWGTQYF
TGTGCCAGCAGCCCCCGGGACAGGGGTTGGGGTACGCAGTATTTT
>TRBV12-3/TRBV12-4|.|.|TRBJ2-1
CASSEDSDEQFF
TGTGCCAGCAGCGAAGACTCGGATGAGCAGTTCTTC
>TRBV24-1|.|.|TRBJ1-1
CATREIGGTEAFF
TGTGCCACCAGAGAAATAGGGGGCACTGAAGCTTTCTTT
>TRBV11-2|.|.|TRBJ1-3
CASSWTTDNSGNTIYF
TGTGCCAGCAGCTGGACAACGGATAACTCTGGAAACACCATATATTTT
>TRBV5-1|few|.|TRBJ2-2
CASSFQSSNTGELFF
TGCGCCAGCAGCTTCCAGTCCTCGAACACCGGGGAGCTGTTTTTT
>TRBV5-6|.|.|TRBJ2-7
CASSSTYEQYF
TGTGCCAGCAGCTCTACCTACGAGCAGTACTTC
>TRBV2|once|.|TRBJ1-5
CASKGEGGANQPQHF
TGTGCCAGCAAGGGGGAGGGCGGGGCGAATCAGCCCCAGCATTTT
>TRBV27|.|.|TRBJ2-3
CASGRDWGFTDTQYF
TGTGCCAGCGGACGGGACTGGGGCTTCACAGATACGCAGTATTTT
>TRBV15|.|.|TRBJ2-3
CATSRDRVADRTDTQYF
TGTGCCACCAGCAGAGATCGGGTAGCGGACCGCACAGATACGCAGTATTTT
>TRBV6-4|.|.|TRBJ1-2
CASSPREGPIDGYTF
TGTGCCAGCAGTCCCCGGGAGGGTCCTATAGATGGCTACACCTTC
>TRBV19|.|.|TRBJ2-1
CATQSGDEQFF
TGTGCCACCCAAAGCGGCGATGAGCAGTTCTTC
>TRBV9|.|TRBD2|TRBJ2-1
CASSSRTSGNNEQFF
TGTGCCAGCAGCTCTCGGACTAGCGGAAACAATGAGCAGTTCTTC
>TRBV6-1|.|.|TRBJ1-4
CASSEAQGGDEKLFF
TGTGCCAGCAGTGAAGCACAGGGAGGGGATGAAAAACTGTTTTTT
>TRBV10-3|.|TRBD1|TRBJ2-7
CATRDRENEQYF
TGTGCTACCCGGGACAGGGAAAACGAGCAGTACTTC
>TRBV25-1|.|TRBD1|TRBJ2-7
CASSGDRTGENEQYF
TGTGCCAGCAGTGGAGATAGGACAGGGGAAAACGAGCAGTACTTC
>TRBV18|.|TRBD1|TRBJ1-6
CASSPPMGQANSPLHF
TGTGCCAGCTCACCACCGATGGGACAGGCCAATTCACCCCTCCACTTT
>TRBV10-3|.|TRBD2|TRBJ2-7
CAIHKSGRRDEQYF
TGTGCCATCCATAAGAGCGGGAGAAGGGACGAGCAGTACTTC
>TRBV9|.|TRBD2|TRBJ2-5
CASSQSGGTRETQYF
TGTGCCAGCAGCCAAAGCGGGGGGACCCGGGAGACCCAGTACTTC
>TRBV6-2/TRBV6-3|.|.|TRBJ2-7
CASSYRGNYEQYF
TGTGCCAGCAGTTACCGGGGGAATTACGAGCAGTACTTC
>TRBV6-5|.|TRBD1|TRBJ2-1
CASRQGVGNEQFF
TGTGCCAGCAGACAGGGGGTCGGCAATGAGCAGTTCTTC
>TRBV5-1|.|TRBD2|TRBJ2-1
CASSSAVLAGGWNEQFF
TGCGCCAGCAGCTCGGCAGTTCTAGCGGGAGGGTGGAATGAGCAGTTCTTC
>TRBV29-1|.|TRBD1|TRBJ2-7
CSAQGGDRVEQYF
TGCAGCGCACAGGGTGGGGACAGAGTAGAGCAGTACTTC
>TRBV5-6|.|TRBD1|TRBJ1-1
CASSWGTGATEAFF
TGTGCCAGCAGCTGGGGGACAGGGGCCACTGAAGCTTTCTTT
>TRBV19|.|TRBD1|TRBJ2-7
CASSMTGGGTYEQYF
TGTGCCAGTAGTATGACAGGGGGCGGCACCTACGAGCAGTACTTC
>TRBV2|.|TRBD1|TRBJ2-2
CASSTGTASGELFF
TGTGCCAGCAGTACTGGGACAGCGTCTGGGGAGCTGTTTTTT
>TRBV3-1/TRBV3-2|.|TRBD1|TRBJ1-3
CASSPDRVPGNTIYF
TGTGCCAGCAGCCCCGACAGGGTCCCCGGAAACACCATATATTTT
>TRBV12-5|.|.|TRBJ2-1
CASAVGLTQGEQFF
TGTGCTAGTGCCGTGGGACTAACCCAGGGGGAGCAGTTCTTC
>TRBV29-1|.|TRBD1|TRBJ1-1
CSVSGTGVKNTEAFF
TGCAGCGTTTCCGGGACAGGGGTGAAAAACACTGAAGCTTTCTTT
>TRBV9|.|TRBD1|TRBJ2-7
CASSGTGSGGDYEQYF
TGTGCCAGCAGCGGGACAGGGAGCGGAGGGGATTACGAGCAGTACTTC
>TRBV10-3|.|TRBD1|TRBJ2-5
CAIRASTGAQETQYF
TGTGCCATCAGAGCCTCGACAGGGGCTCAAGAGACCCAGTACTTC
>TRBV5-1|.|.|TRBJ2-3
CASSLIWEGTDTQYF
TGCGCCAGCAGCTTGATTTGGGAGGGCACAGATACGCAGTATTTT
>TRBV28|.|TRBD2|TRBJ2-7
CASSLAGEGRGHEQYF
TGTGCCAGCAGTTTAGCGGGAGAGGGACGGGGCCACGAGCAGTACTTC
>TRBV12-5|.|TRBD2|TRBJ2-7
CARYSLSSGSHEQYF
TGTGCCCGCTACAGTCTGAGTAGCGGGAGCCACGAGCAGTACTTC
>TRBV6-5|.|TRBD2|TRBJ2-7
CASKPGGPDEQYF
TGTGCCAGCAAACCGGGAGGGCCCGACGAGCAGTACTTC
>TRBV4-2|.|.|TRBJ2-7
CASSQDLRQATYEQYF
TGTGCCAGCAGCCAAGATTTGAGACAGGCGACCTACGAGCAGTACTTC
>TRBV9|.|TRBD1|TRBJ2-2
CASRASDRGVAGELFF
TGTGCCAGCAGGGCCTCGGACAGGGGGGTGGCCGGGGAGCTGTTTTTT
>TRBV5-4|.|TRBD2|TRBJ2-7
CASAQKAGGPYEQYF
TGTGCCAGTGCGCAAAAAGCGGGAGGGCCCTACGAGCAGTACTTC
>TRBV2|.|TRBD2|TRBJ2-3
CASSTSGTTDTQYF
TGTGCCAGCAGTACTAGCGGAACCACAGATACGCAGTATTTT
>TRBV30|.|TRBD2|TRBJ2-1
CAWRLAGVNEQFF
TGTGCCTGGAGACTAGCGGGAGTTAATGAGCAGTTCTTC
>TRBV2|.|.|TRBJ1-5
CASRRASNQPQHF
TGTGCCAGCCGTCGAGCCAGCAATCAGCCCCAGCATTTT
>TRBV28|.|TRBD1|TRBJ1-2
CASSHPHWDRSNYGYTF
TGTGCCAGCAGCCACCCTCATTGGGACAGGTCAAACTATGGCTACACCTTC
>TRBV25-1|.|TRBD2|TRBJ2-3
CASSAATSGSTDTQYF
TGTGCCAGCAGTGCCGCCACTAGCGGGAGTACAGATACGCAGTATTTT
>TRBV9|.|.|TRBJ2-1
CASSVRLENEQFF
TGTGCCAGCAGCGTCCGACTAGAAAATGAGCAGTTCTTC
>TRBV7-2|.|.|TRBJ1-1
CASRWAMNTEAFF
TGTGCCAGCAGGTGGGCGATGAACACTGAAGCTTTCTTT
>TRBV6-5|.|.|TRBJ2-1
CASSYSLQVSYNEQFF
TGTGCCAGCAGTTACTCCCTCCAGGTCTCCTACAATGAGCAGTTCTTC
>TRBV5-5|.|.|TRBJ1-3
CASSSDLTSGNTIYF
TGTGCCAGCAGCTCAGATCTCACATCTGGAAACACCATATATTTT
>TRBV19|.|TRBD1|TRBJ1-2
CASSPRGDYGYTF
TGTGCCAGTAGTCCCAGGGGGGACTATGGCTACACCTTC
>TRBV7-9|.|.|TRBJ2-4
CASSPPGSTNIQYF
TGTGCCAGCAGCCCGCCCGGGAGCACGAACATTCAGTACTTC